These 14 T cell receptor beta chains share one sample of origin, sequenced in a study of T-cell memory formation after mild COVID-19. MiXCR was run by TCRdb on the 5' RACE reads, yielding one entry per CDR3 protein. The sample has over 300,000 distinct CDR3 sequences, less than 25% seen once. Sequencing was performed on PBMCs or a T cell subset sorted from them (not recorded which). Receptor source: a man aged 18-30 years who had mild COVID-19 (a few samples of this study predate the infection). Cell type and time point are not known.

The chain employs TRBV7-3 and TRBJ1-2, with TRBD1 as a possible D gene (6 bases). Trimming removed 4 bases at V and 8 bases at J, with 17 bases between. The CDR3 covers 14 residues. The V gene's germline CDR1 is SGHTA and CDR2 FQGTGA. The CDR3 region is CASSSPGRGEGYTF. The CDR3 DNA reads TGTGCCAGCAGCTCCCCGGGCAGGGGAGAGGGCTACACCTTC.

This clonotype was picked up one time. The chain couples TRBV5-4 to TRBJ1-1, with a weak D call TRBD1 (6 bases). Per germline, CDR1 SGHNT and CDR2 YYREEE (reference sequence). The V end lost 4 bases, the J end lost 1 base, and 20 bases lay between the germline ends. The CDR3 consists of 17 residues. In nucleotides, the CDR3 is TGTGCCAGCAGCCCCTTAGACCCCAGGGGAGGGAACACTGAAGCTTTCTTT. Amino acid sequence: CASSPLDPRGGNTEAFF.

This chain uses TRBV6-5 with TRBJ1-6; no definite D call. This CDR3 contains 16 residues. CDR1 and CDR2 (germline): MNHEY, SVGAGI. V was cut by 5 bases and J by 0 bases, with 11 bases left in between. The CDR3 nucleotides read TGTGCCAGCAGTCTTTTCGTTGGCTCCTATAATTCACCCCTCCACTTT. Its protein product is CASSLFVGSYNSPLHF.

This clonotype was seen only a few times. The J gene is TRBJ2-5, the V gene TRBV5-5, with D maybe TRBD1 (6 bases). This CDR3 region has 15 residues. Germline CDR1 is SGHKS and CDR2 is YYEKEE (reference sequence). The ends were cut back, 4 bases at V and 1 base at J, with 14 bases in the middle. This CDR3 reads CASSRDTGPQETQYF. DNA for the CDR3: TGTGCCAGCAGCCGCGACACAGGGCCCCAAGAGACCCAGTACTTC.

V usage is TRBV29-1 and J usage is TRBJ2-5, with TRBD2 matching 7 bases. J gave up 2 bases and V 5 bases, and 5 bases lay outside the gene matches. Germline V gene lookup returns CDR1 SQVTM and CDR2 ANQGSEA. The CDR3 covers 13 residues. The CDR3 is CSVKGLVQETQYF. The CDR3 region has the DNA TGCAGCGTTAAAGGACTAGTTCAAGAGACCCAGTACTTC.

The chain carries TRBV6-5 and TRBJ2-5; 8 bases fit TRBD1. V shed 6 bases, J shed 5 bases, and the junction held 23 bases outside the gene matches. Germline V gene sequence: CDR1 MNHEY, CDR2 SVGAGI. The CDR3 extends over 19 amino acids. The CDR3 bases are TGTGCCAGCAGCCTATTACCCCCGACAGGGGTGAAGATCGAGGAGACCCAGTACTTC. This encodes CASSLLPPTGVKIEETQYF.

A few counts support this clonotype. The chain links TRBV10-3 to TRBJ2-2, with D possibly matching TRBD1 (6 bases). The CDR3 is 17 amino acids. The germline gives CDR1 ENHRY, CDR2 SYGVKD. Trimming took off 1 base at V and 0 bases at J, with 12 bases between the two ends. The DNA of the CDR3 is TGTGCCATCAGTGAGTTAGGGCAGGGGACGAACACCGGGGAGCTGTTTTTT. Translation: CAISELGQGTNTGELFF.

The sample holds many counts of this clonotype. This chain uses TRBV20-1 with TRBJ2-2; D possibly matches TRBD1 or TRBD2 (5 bases each). V shed 0 bases and J shed 0 bases, with 8 bases lying between them. The CDR3 sequence is 15 residues long. Germline V gene data show CDR1 as DFQATT and CDR2 as SNEGSKA (reference sequence). This CDR3 reads CSARDPGPNTGELFF. The CDR3 region has the DNA TGCAGTGCTAGAGATCCGGGGCCGAACACCGGGGAGCTGTTTTTT.

This chain joins TRBV20-1 and TRBJ2-3; 12 bases fit TRBD2. The germline gives CDR1 DFQATT, CDR2 SNEGSKA (reference sequence). The CDR3 covers 16 residues. V lost 3 bases, J lost 6 bases, and 10 bases stayed unmatched. CDR3 nucleotides: TGCAGTGCTAGTCGCCTAGCGGGGGGGCATTCTGATACGCAGTATTTT. Translating gives CSASRLAGGHSDTQYF.

This sequence joins TRBV6-5 and TRBJ2-2; no definite D call. CDR1 and CDR2 from the germline V gene are MNHEY and SVGAGI. The CDR3 contains 15 residues. Trimming removed 4 bases at V and 7 bases at J, with 16 bases between. The DNA of the CDR3 is TGTGCCAGCAGTTCCGAGATTTCAGGTGGCGGGGAGCTGTTTTTT. Translation gives CASSSEISGGGELFF.

The chain combines TRBV6-5 with TRBJ1-1, with a possible D match to TRBD1 (5 bases). The CDR3 spans 15 residues. Trimming stripped 5 bases from V and 3 bases from J, with 16 bases between. Germline V gene lookup returns CDR1 MNHEY and CDR2 SVGAGI. In DNA form, the CDR3 reads TGTGCCAGCAGTCCAACCGGGGGGGGTGACACTGAAGCTTTCTTT. Amino acid sequence: CASSPTGGGDTEAFF.

This clonotype has just a few counts. The V call is TRBV29-1, the J call TRBJ2-7; no reliable D call. Germline CDR1 and CDR2: SQVTM and ANQGSEA. The CDR3 covers 13 residues. V was clipped by 4 bases and J by 0 bases, with 10 bases between them. CDR3 sequence reads: CSVVQDSSYEQYF. CDR3 DNA: TGCAGCGTTGTTCAGGATAGCTCCTACGAGCAGTACTTC.

V and J are TRBV4-1 and TRBJ2-3; D remains unclear. CDR1 is MGHRA, CDR2 YSYEKL, per germline. V was pared by 3 bases and J by 4 bases, with 14 bases between. CDR3 length equals 15 residues. This CDR3 reads CASSQATANSDTQYF. In DNA, the CDR3 is TGCGCCAGCAGCCAGGCGACCGCGAACTCAGATACGCAGTATTTT.

This clonotype was seen only a few times. The chain carries TRBV5-1 and TRBJ2-3; D is unclear. Per the germline V gene, CDR1 is SGHRS and CDR2 is YFSETQ. This CDR3 is built from 15 residues. Deletions cut 5 bases from V and 2 bases from J, with 15 bases between. This chain's CDR3 is CASRSQVISTDTQYF. DNA for the CDR3: TGCGCCAGCAGGAGTCAGGTTATCTCCACAGATACGCAGTATTTT.